These 32 T cell receptor beta chains were all obtained from the same sample, sequenced in a study of glioma-infiltrating T cells. Using RNA template, CDR3s of TCR alpha and beta were amplified with iRepertoire arm-PCR. Each CDR3 protein is one row after TCRdb ran MiXCR on the multiplex PCR reads. Of about 20,000 distinct CDR3 sequences in the sample, about 26% were seen once. Sequences were obtained from glioma tissue, nonneoplastic brain tissue, or PBMCs (not recorded which). The receptors shown here come from a human donor with low-grade glioma or glioblastoma, undergoing nonglioma brain surgery, or in good health (not recorded which).

The gene calls are TRBV7-9 and TRBJ2-3; no clear D gene. The V end was cut by 7 bases, the J end by 5 bases, with 7 bases between. The CDR3 is 11 amino acids. CDR1 is SEHNR, CDR2 FQNEAQ, per germline (reference sequence). The CDR3 here is CASKMKDTQYF. The CDR3 DNA follows: TGTGCCAGCAAAATGAAAGATACGCAGTATTTT.

This clonotype is termed medium-sized. The V and J genes are TRBV2 and TRBJ2-3; 10 bases are shared with TRBD2. This CDR3 is built from 15 residues. After removal of 7 bases from V and 0 bases from J, the junction contained 4 bases not matched to a gene. The germline V gene has CDR1 SNHLY and CDR2 FYNNEI. CDR3 protein: CASNLLAGSTDTQYF. The CDR3 nucleotides are TGTGCCAGCAACTTACTAGCGGGGAGCACAGATACGCAGTATTTT.

In regard to this clonotype: A read error may be the cause here, since a much bigger clone is one base away. The chain combines TRBV27 with TRBJ2-7; tentative D call: TRBD2 (7 bases). The CDR3 consists of 16 residues. Germline CDR1 is MNHEY and CDR2 is SMNVEV (reference sequence). Between the trimmed V and J ends, which lost 7 bases and 2 bases, there was a span of 21 bases. CDR3 sequence: CASNPLGEGGAYEQYF. The DNA for the CDR3 is TGTGCCAGCAACCCCCTTGGAGAGGGGGGGGCCTACGAGCAGTACTTC.

Ten or more counts support this clonotype. The genes are TRBV7-2 and TRBJ2-7; D is possibly TRBD2 (6 bases). The V gene lost 4 bases and the J gene lost 0 bases, with 13 bases spanning the gap. In germline, CDR1 is SGHTA, CDR2 FQGNSA. The CDR3 spans 15 residues. The CDR3 loop is CASSSPGLSSYEQYF. In nucleotides, the CDR3 is TGTGCCAGCAGCTCGCCGGGACTTAGCTCCTACGAGCAGTACTTC.

Ten or more counts support this clonotype. The chain is built from TRBV7-2 and TRBJ2-5; tentative D call: TRBD2 (5 bases). With 5 bases removed from V and 1 base from J, the gap between germline ends came to 14 bases. There are 15 residues in the CDR3. Germline assignment: CDR1 SGHTA and CDR2 FQGNSA. The CDR3 is CASSRERSLQETQYF. CDR3 bases: TGTGCCAGCAGCCGTGAGCGGAGCCTCCAAGAGACCCAGTACTTC.

This clonotype was observed at least ten times. The junction differs from germline at one of its ends, possibly a read error. This sequence joins TRBV20-1 and TRBJ2-1; D may be TRBD2 (6 bases). The CDR3 is made up of 10 amino acids. The germline gives CDR1 DFQATT, CDR2 SNEGSKA (reference sequence). The CDR3 coding sequence is TGCAGTGCTCCGGGGGAGGCTGCGGTCTTC. Its translation: CSAPGEAAVF.

Concerning this clonotype: With a much larger clone just one base away, this may be a read error. The chain carries TRBV6-2 or TRBV6-3 and TRBJ1-2, with D tentatively TRBD1 (5 bases). V lost 6 bases and J 10 bases, leaving 21 bases between the germline ends. The CDR3 is made up of 14 amino acids. Germline assignment: CDR1 MNHEY and CDR2 SVGEGT. CDR3: CASSRARASGVYTF. In DNA, the CDR3 is TGTGCCAGCAGCCGGGCCAGGGCGAGCGGTGTCTACACCTTC.

The V call is TRBV24-1, the J call TRBJ1-6, with TRBD1 matching over 7 bases. The V segment lost 3 bases and the J segment 0 bases; nucleotides outside the gene matches: 13. CDR3 length: 20 amino acids. Germline V gene lookup returns CDR1 KGHDR and CDR2 SFDVKD. The CDR3 DNA follows: TGTGCCACCAGTGATATCATCCGGGACAGCTCGATCTCCTATAATTCACCCCTCCACTTT. Amino acids: CATSDIIRDSSISYNSPLHF.

The chain recombines TRBV2 with TRBJ2-3; D is unclear. CDR1 and CDR2 from the germline V gene are SNHLY and FYNNEI. The CDR3 sequence is 15 residues long. The ends were cut back, 5 bases at V and 0 bases at J, with 12 bases in the middle. The CDR3 region has the DNA TGTGCCAGCAGTCCCCCTTATACTAGCACAGATACGCAGTATTTT. This codes for CASSPPYTSTDTQYF. The whole variable domain, filled in from reference TRBV2 and TRBJ2-3, reads EPEVTQTPSHQVTQMGQEVILRCVPISNHLYFYWYRQILGQKVEFLVSFYNNEISEKSEIFDDQFSVERPDGSNFTLKIRSTKLEDSAMYFCASSPPYTSTDTQYFGPGTRLTVL.

Comment on this clonotype: An end of the junction differs from the germline gene, which may be a read error. V gene TRBV20-1 combines with J gene TRBJ2-1; 8 bases are shared with TRBD2. CDR1 and CDR2 from the germline V gene are DFQATT and SNEGSKA (reference sequence). The CDR3 covers 15 residues. CDR3 loop: CSATQRLARDNGQFF. CDR3 bases: TGCAGTGCTACACAGCGACTAGCGCGTGACAATGGGCAGTTCTTC.

This clonotype was counted between two and nine times. The CDR3 nucleotides read TGTGCCAGTAGTACATTACGGAGGGGTGTAGATACGCAGTATTTT. Translated, it gives CASSTLRRGVDTQYF. The chain uses TRBV19 and TRBJ2-3, with D perhaps TRBD2 (6 bases). Per the germline V gene, CDR1 is LNHDA and CDR2 is SQIVND (reference sequence). The ends were cut back, 4 bases at V and 5 bases at J, with 16 bases in the middle. The CDR3 has 15 residues.

This clonotype was recorded many times. Possible read error: a much larger clone is one base away. This chain links TRBV7-3 with TRBJ1-5; D ambiguous. The length of the CDR3 is 17 residues. CDR1 is SGHTA, CDR2 FQGTGA, per germline. The CDR3 bases are TGTGCCCGCAGCTTTACGGACGTTAATATTCGGGATCAGCCCCAGCATTTT. Residues: CARSFTDVNIRDQPQHF.

This clonotype has at least ten counts. This chain links TRBV28 with TRBJ1-1, with D unresolved. CDR3 length: 16 amino acids. Germline-derived CDR1 and CDR2 are MDHEN and SYDVKM. Deletions cut 9 bases from V and 6 bases from J, with 26 bases between. In nucleotides, the CDR3 is TGTGCCAGTAAGGAAACAGAACTAAACGGCATCGCTGAAGCTTTCTTT. This gives the protein CASKETELNGIAEAFF.

This clonotype has a count of ten or more. The chain recombines TRBV7-6 with TRBJ1-2, with TRBD1 matching over 7 bases. The CDR3 totals 13 residues. V lost 4 bases to trimming and J lost 8 bases; unmatched junction nucleotides: 7. The germline V gene encodes CDR1 SGHVS and CDR2 FNYEAQ. In DNA form, the CDR3 reads TGTGCCAGCAGCTCGACAGGGATATGGGGCTACACCTTC. As protein: CASSSTGIWGYTF.

This clonotype was counted many times. This rearrangement joins TRBV4-2 to TRBJ1-1; D gene unclear. The CDR3 totals 14 residues. Trimming removed 1 base at V and 1 base at J, with 7 bases between. Germline V gives CDR1 LGHNA, CDR2 YNFKEQ. This CDR3 is CASSQVTANTEAFF. For the CDR3, the DNA is TGTGCCAGCAGCCAAGTTACCGCGAACACTGAAGCTTTCTTT.

In its sample, this clonotype was seen a few times. A much larger clone lies one base from this, so it may be a read error. The CDR3 does not end in the conserved phenylalanine or tryptophan, so this is likely a read error. In DNA form, the CDR3 reads TGCAGTGCTAGAGAGGAACTACCATCCTACGAGCAGTACCTC. Protein: CSAREELPSYEQYL. The gene calls are TRBV20-1 and TRBJ2-7; no firm D call. V was pared by 0 bases and J by 1 base, with 10 bases between. CDR3 size: 14 residues. Germline V gene data show CDR1 as DFQATT and CDR2 as SNEGSKA (reference sequence).

DNA for the CDR3: TGTGCCAGCAGCCAAGATCAGGGGAATAACGGCTACACCTTC. Translation: CASSQDQGNNGYTF. The chain uses TRBV4-2 and TRBJ1-2; the D gene is possibly TRBD1 (6 bases). This CDR3 has 14 residues. Germline V gene sequence: CDR1 LGHNA, CDR2 YNFKEQ. The V end lost 0 bases, the J end lost 8 bases, and 13 bases lay between the germline ends.

The chain uses TRBV6-2 or TRBV6-3 and TRBJ2-5; TRBD1 might be the D (6 bases). V lost 11 bases and J 3 bases, leaving 22 bases between the germline ends. This CDR3 region has 15 residues. Germline V gives CDR1 MNHEY, CDR2 SVGEGT. As DNA, the CDR3 is TGTGCCCCCGATTCTCTTCCCAGGGGAGAAGAGACCCAGTACTTC. Its translation is CAPDSLPRGEETQYF.

This clonotype has just one count. This may be a read error, as it is one base from a much larger clone. This chain links TRBV20-1 with TRBJ2-3; 8 bases are a match to TRBD1. The CDR3 totals 13 residues. Germline V gives CDR1 DFQATT, CDR2 SNEGSKA (reference sequence). For the CDR3, the DNA is TGCAGTGCCGGGACAGGAGGGACAGATACGGAGTATTTT. Residues: CSAGTGGTDTEYF.

The table lists this clonotype with a few counts. The chain employs TRBV12-3 or TRBV12-4 and TRBJ2-3; no clear D gene. The CDR3 has 14 amino acids. Between the trimmed V and J ends, which lost 4 bases and 5 bases, there was a span of 13 bases. This CDR3 reads CASSSRNKGDTQYF. The CDR3 nucleotides are TGTGCCAGCAGTTCCCGCAATAAGGGAGATACGCAGTATTTT.

The chain uses TRBV11-3 and TRBJ1-1, with D possibly TRBD1 on 5 matching bases. The germline V gene has CDR1 SGHNT and CDR2 YENEEA. The germline V and J ends were trimmed by 2 bases and 1 base, with 14 bases remaining between them. The CDR3 covers 16 residues. The CDR3 sequence is CASSLRWGDQNTEAFF. The CDR3 DNA reads as TGTGCCAGCAGCTTACGTTGGGGCGATCAGAACACTGAAGCTTTCTTT.

The chain combines TRBV29-1 with TRBJ2-7; 7 bases align to TRBD1. CDR1 and CDR2 from the germline V gene are SQVTM and ANQGSEA. V lost 4 bases and J lost 3; bases outside the gene matches: 12. The CDR3 is made up of 15 amino acids. The chain's CDR3 is CSVAVIKTGSYEQYF. CDR3 nucleotide sequence: TGCAGCGTTGCCGTCATCAAGACAGGGAGCTACGAGCAGTACTTC.

A few counts support this clonotype. This chain links TRBV5-1 with TRBJ2-3; D may be TRBD1 or TRBD2 (7 bases each). There are 17 residues in the CDR3. V lost 4 bases, J lost 1 base, and 19 bases lay in between. Germline assignment: CDR1 SGHRS and CDR2 YFSETQ. The CDR3 loop reads CASSQTRSGGGTDTQYF. DNA of the CDR3: TGCGCCAGCAGCCAAACCCGCTCAGGGGGGGGCACAGATACGCAGTATTTT.

Points on this clonotype: One end of the junction fails to match germline, which may point to a read error. V is TRBV12-3 or TRBV12-4 and J is TRBJ1-4, with no clear D. The CDR3 is made up of 12 amino acids. The CDR3 region has the DNA TGTGCCAGCAGCTCAGGAGGAAGGGAACTGGTTTTT. Translating it yields CASSSGGRELVF.

Concerning this clonotype itself: The junction does not match germline at one end; this may be a read error. The CDR3 reads CASNLMGGSCEQYF. CDR3 nucleotides: TGTGCCAGCAACCTGATGGGGGGTTCCTGCGAGCAGTACTTC. The chain employs TRBV7-2 and TRBJ2-7, with D perhaps TRBD2 (6 bases). Germline V gene lookup returns CDR1 SGHTA and CDR2 FQGNSA. CDR3 length: 14 amino acids.

As for this clonotype: One base away lies a much larger clone, so this may be a sequencing read error. The chain couples TRBV2 to TRBJ2-2; TRBD1 matches 8 bases. The CDR3 length is 15 residues. Looked up from germline, CDR1 is SNHLY and CDR2 is FYNNEI. Written as DNA, the CDR3 is TGTGGCAGCAGCCGACAGGGGATCGGTATCGGGGAGCTGTTTTTT. Translating gives CGSSRQGIGIGELFF.

This clonotype has ten or more counts. The chain combines TRBV14 with TRBJ2-1, with D possibly called TRBD1 or TRBD2 (5 bases each). Germline V gene lookup returns CDR1 SGHDN and CDR2 FVKESK. Trimming removed 4 bases from V and 9 bases from J, with 13 bases in between. The CDR3 spans 13 residues. The DNA of the CDR3 is TGTGCCAGCAGCCTGACTCAGAGGGGTGAGCAGTTCTTC. It is translated as CASSLTQRGEQFF.

The chain links TRBV11-2 to TRBJ2-3; D uncertain. The CDR3 runs 14 residues. CDR1 is SGHAT and CDR2 is FQNNGV in the germline V gene. Trimming pared 4 bases from V and 1 base from J, leaving 9 bases between. The CDR3 is CASSSTLGTDTQYF. The CDR3 DNA reads as TGTGCCAGCAGCTCTACCCTGGGCACAGATACGCAGTATTTT.

This clonotype was recorded at least ten times. The genes are TRBV6-1 and TRBJ1-1; D gene uncertain. This CDR3 has 12 amino acids. Trimming took 10 bases from V and 1 from J, leaving 10 bases between them. CDR1 and CDR2 (germline): MNHNS, SASEGT. The CDR3 sequence: CATTSGNTEAFF. The CDR3 nucleotides read TGTGCCACGACTTCGGGGAACACTGAAGCTTTCTTT.

V gene TRBV5-4 combines with J gene TRBJ2-5; 7 bases line up with TRBD2. CDR3 length equals 11 residues. The trim removed 7 bases at V and 5 bases at J, leaving 2 bases unmatched. The germline V gene has CDR1 SGHNT and CDR2 YYREEE (reference sequence). The chain's CDR3 is CASLGGETQYF. As DNA, the CDR3 is TGTGCCAGCCTGGGGGGGGAGACCCAGTACTTC.

This clonotype was recorded many times. The chain is built from TRBV5-4 and TRBJ2-7, with TRBD1 identical over 9 bases. This CDR3 is built from 15 residues. CDR1 SGHNT and CDR2 YYREEE come from the germline V gene (reference sequence). V lost 4 bases and J lost 2; bases outside the gene matches: 7. CDR3 DNA: TGTGCCAGCAGCCCCCCGGGACAGGGCACCTACGAGCAGTACTTC. Translating gives CASSPPGQGTYEQYF.

At least ten counts were recorded for this clonotype. V and J are TRBV7-2 and TRBJ1-5; D remains unclear. V lost 2 bases and J 2 bases, leaving 7 bases between the germline ends. Germline V lookup: CDR1 SGHTA, CDR2 FQGNSA. The CDR3 loop spans 14 amino acids. CDR3 residues: CASSLIGGNQPQHF. The DNA of the CDR3 is TGTGCCAGCAGCTTAATCGGGGGCAATCAGCCCCAGCATTTT.